The clone carrying this TCR beta chain occurred once. Its antigen is unknown. This entry belongs to a study of shared clonotypes between healthy human individuals. Turning to the study itself: Each donor contributed plates that comprised three CD4 naive, three CD4 memory, two CD8 naive and one CD8 memory.

Source study methods: As immunoSEQ supplied junction-only sequences (without quality scores), filtering differed. Sequencing was performed with immunoSEQ multiplex PCR; in TCRdb, only in-frame clones are kept and a portion is missing. V and J calls and clone size follow that table, whereas D and trimming were derived from the DNA. The sample yields about 680,000 clones, 55% to 75% seen once. Study-level results: Among donors, the sharing of clonotypes was expected to be influenced by sequencing depth.

The CDR3 contains 15 residues. The V gene end was trimmed by 4 bases and the J gene end by 7 bases; junction bases not matched to a gene: 6. Germline values: CDR1 SGHAT, CDR2 FQNNGV. Memory CD4+ cells were the fraction left after CD45RA+ naive selection. The chain combines TRBV11-2 with TRBJ2-7; 14 bases agree with TRBD2. Material: memory CD4+ T cells sorted from blood. The subset here: CD45RA-negative fraction. The TCR was taken from a woman aged 25 to 39 in good health. CDR3 in DNA: TGTGCCAGCAGCTCGAGACTAGCGGGAGGGTGGGAGCAGTACTTC. This codes for CASSSRLAGGWEQYF.